Listed below are T cell receptor beta chains from one sample, sequenced in a study of blood T cell repertoires in COVID-19. TCRdb's copy holds only in-frame clones and misses some; the assay was immunoSEQ multiplex PCR. Of approximately 250,000 clones listed, roughly 86% are singletons. Sequences were obtained from peripheral blood. These receptors came from an older woman with COVID-19, enrolled during active disease. CDR3s include the opening cysteine and the closing phenylalanine or tryptophan. Fields, in order: J gene, V gene, D gene, clone size, CDR3 protein, CDR3 DNA. A D gene is named only where the DNA matches it firmly. For some rows the clone size is stated as once, few or many, or as a class when expanded; others skip it.

TRBJ2-1 TRBV5-8 TRBD1 - CASRPPGQGVNEQFF TGTGCCAGCAGGCCTCCGGGACAGGGTGTGAATGAGCAGTTCTTC
TRBJ2-7 TRBV12-3/TRBV12-4 - - CASSPSYSYEQYF TGTGCCAGCAGCCCGTCTTACTCTTACGAGCAGTACTTC
TRBJ2-7 TRBV4-3 TRBD2 - CASSQVVSGRAYEQYF TGCGCCAGCAGCCAAGTAGTTAGCGGGAGGGCTTACGAGCAGTACTTC
TRBJ1-4 TRBV5-1 - - CASSLNRVGNNEKLFF TGCGCCAGCAGCTTGAACAGGGTTGGGAATAATGAAAAACTGTTTTTT
TRBJ2-7 TRBV27 TRBD2 once CASSLKRERGEQYF TGTGCCAGCAGTTTGAAGCGGGAGAGGGGCGAGCAGTACTTC
TRBJ1-3 TRBV3-1/TRBV3-2 - - CASSHGENPGNTIYF TGTGCCAGCAGCCACGGGGAAAATCCTGGAAACACCATATATTTT
TRBJ1-5 TRBV9 - few CASSLSFNQPQHF TGTGCCAGCAGCCTGAGTTTCAATCAGCCCCAGCATTTT
TRBJ2-1 TRBV21-1 - - CASSNIGVSSYNEQFF TGTGCCAGCAGCAATATAGGGGTAAGCTCCTACAATGAGCAGTTCTTC
TRBJ2-3 TRBV10-1 - - CASSGQTNTDTQYF TGCGCCAGCAGTGGTCAGACAAACACAGATACGCAGTATTTT
TRBJ2-1 TRBV10-3 TRBD2 - CAIRPVAGIYNEQFF TGTGCCATCAGACCGGTAGCGGGAATCTACAATGAGCAGTTCTTC
TRBJ2-6 TRBV2 - - CASTIRGAGANVLTF TGTGCCAGCACCATCAGGGGCGCTGGGGCCAACGTCCTGACTTTC
TRBJ1-2 TRBV28 - - CASSVRRGGGYTF TGTGCCAGCAGCGTTAGGAGGGGGGGTGGCTACACCTTC
TRBJ1-2 TRBV12-3/TRBV12-4 TRBD1 - CASKGTGEGYTF TGTGCCAGCAAAGGGACAGGGGAAGGCTACACCTTC
TRBJ2-3 TRBV12-1 - - CASSFLAGGPDFTDTQYF TGTGCCAGCAGCTTTCTGGCGGGAGGGCCGGATTTCACAGATACGCAGTATTTT
TRBJ1-1 TRBV5-1 - - CASSLVFGGRTEAFF TGCGCCAGCAGCTTGGTCTTTGGAGGGCGGACTGAAGCTTTCTTT
TRBJ1-1 TRBV7-8 - once CASSLSVRVNTEAFF TGTGCCAGCAGCTTGAGCGTTCGGGTGAACACTGAAGCTTTCTTT
TRBJ1-1 TRBV6-6 - - CASSEAQELNTEAFF TGTGCCAGCAGCGAGGCTCAAGAACTGAACACTGAAGCTTTCTTT
TRBJ2-3 TRBV19 - - CASSAGAVTDTQYF TGTGCCAGTAGCGCAGGGGCGGTCACAGATACGCAGTATTTT
TRBJ2-7 TRBV18 TRBD2 - CASSPRGGRYEQYF TGTGCCAGCTCACCACGGGGCGGGAGATACGAGCAGTACTTC
TRBJ2-7 TRBV30 - few CAWAELQAGPSTSSYEQYF TGTGCCTGGGCCGAACTTCAGGCTGGTCCCAGCACGTCGTCCTACGAGCAGTACTTC
TRBJ1-1 TRBV27 - - CASSPTPRGTEAFF TGTGCCAGCAGTCCTACGCCCAGGGGCACTGAAGCTTTCTTT
TRBJ1-1 TRBV27 TRBD1 - CASRLQGANTEAFF TGTGCCAGCAGACTACAGGGGGCGAACACTGAAGCTTTCTTT
TRBJ2-3 TRBV4-1 - - CASSRIPGTRHTDTQYF TGCGCCAGCAGCCGGATCCCGGGGACTCGACACACAGATACGCAGTATTTT
TRBJ1-2 TRBV28 TRBD1 - CASSFSTGDYGYTF TGTGCCAGCAGTTTCTCGACAGGGGATTATGGCTACACCTTC
TRBJ2-3 TRBV6-2/TRBV6-3 TRBD1 - CASSKTGTDTQYF TGTGCCAGCAGTAAGACAGGGACAGATACGCAGTATTTT
TRBJ2-7 TRBV19 TRBD2 - CASSMSSGAYEQYF TGTGCCAGTAGTATGTCTAGCGGAGCCTACGAGCAGTACTTC
TRBJ1-1 TRBV7-9 - - CASSSMGTGPEEAFF TGTGCCAGCAGCTCCATGGGCACTGGGCCTGAGGAAGCTTTCTTT
TRBJ2-7 TRBV6-6 TRBD2 - CASSDGTSEYEQYF TGTGCCAGCAGTGACGGGACTAGCGAATACGAGCAGTACTTC
TRBJ2-5 TRBV7-7 TRBD2 - CASSLTGLAGQETQYF TGTGCCAGCAGCTTAACGGGACTAGCGGGACAAGAGACCCAGTACTTC
TRBJ1-3 TRBV4-1 - - CASSQEFGGLSGNTIYF TGCGCCAGCAGCCAAGAGTTTGGGGGACTCTCTGGAAACACCATATATTTT
TRBJ2-1 TRBV24-1 TRBD2 - CATSAPGGHYNEQFF TGTGCCACCAGTGCCCCGGGAGGTCACTACAATGAGCAGTTCTTC
TRBJ1-1 TRBV27 - - CASRQLGVTRNTEAFF TGTGCCAGCAGGCAACTGGGAGTCACAAGGAACACTGAAGCTTTCTTT
TRBJ2-2 TRBV28 TRBD2 - CASRRGGSTGELFF TGTGCCAGCAGGCGCGGGGGTAGCACCGGGGAGCTGTTTTTT
TRBJ2-1 TRBV6-6 TRBD2 - CASSPPSSGRALRNNEQFF TGTGCCAGCAGTCCCCCTTCTAGCGGGAGGGCCCTACGAAACAATGAGCAGTTCTTC
TRBJ1-6 TRBV14 - - CASSPGTPNSPLHF TGTGCCAGCAGCCCCGGGACACCTAATTCACCCCTCCACTTT
TRBJ2-5 TRBV2 TRBD2 few CASSETGGGQETQYF TGTGCCAGCAGTGAAACGGGGGGTGGCCAAGAGACCCAGTACTTC
TRBJ1-2 TRBV19 TRBD1 - CASSIFFGGQNYGYTF TGTGCCAGTAGTATTTTTTTCGGGGGACAGAACTATGGCTACACCTTC
TRBJ1-2 TRBV27 TRBD1 - CASSLNGQGNGYTF TGTGCCAGCAGTTTAAATGGACAGGGGAATGGCTACACCTTC
TRBJ2-7 TRBV28 - - CASSLSATGPHLVEQYF TGTGCCAGCAGTTTGTCAGCTACAGGGCCCCACTTGGTCGAGCAGTACTTC
TRBJ2-7 TRBV6-5 - - CASSYSAGGPYEQYF TGTGCCAGCAGTTACTCGGCAGGGGGGCCCTACGAGCAGTACTTC
TRBJ2-3 TRBV30 TRBD1 - CAGQRTGLPTDTQYF TGTGCCGGACAAAGGACAGGCCTACCCACAGATACGCAGTATTTT
TRBJ2-1 TRBV6-2/TRBV6-3 TRBD1 - CASSLRRGRGSNEQFF TGTGCCAGCAGTCTCCGAAGGGGGCGAGGTTCCAATGAGCAGTTCTTC
TRBJ1-1 TRBV5-1 TRBD1 - CASSLWDGTGEAFF TGCGCCAGCAGCTTGTGGGACGGGACAGGGGAAGCTTTCTTT
TRBJ2-1 TRBV5-1 TRBD2 - CASSPKRTSAFSYNEQFF TGCGCCAGCAGCCCTAAACGGACTAGCGCTTTCTCCTACAATGAGCAGTTCTTC
TRBJ2-7 TRBV2 TRBD2 - CASGTSGSSYEQYF TGTGCCAGCGGGACTAGCGGGAGCTCCTACGAGCAGTACTTC
TRBJ2-2 TRBV24-1 TRBD2 few CATLGTSGNTGELFF TGTGCCACCCTCGGGACTAGCGGAAACACCGGGGAGCTGTTTTTT
TRBJ2-7 TRBV7-2 TRBD2 - CASSLERGPYEQYF TGTGCCAGCAGCTTGGAGCGGGGCCCTTACGAGCAGTACTTC
TRBJ1-2 TRBV30 TRBD1 - CAWSYRDRRFYGYTF TGTGCCTGGAGTTACAGGGACAGGAGATTTTATGGCTACACCTTC
TRBJ2-1 TRBV18 TRBD2 - CASSPGTSGHNEQFF TGTGCCAGCTCGCCCGGGACTAGCGGGCACAATGAGCAGTTCTTC
TRBJ2-7 TRBV27 TRBD1 - CASRERQGASYEQYF TGTGCCAGCAGGGAAAGACAGGGGGCTTCGTACGAGCAGTACTTC
TRBJ1-1 TRBV19 - - CASSRGGNTEAFF TGTGCCAGTAGTCGGGGGGGGAACACTGAAGCTTTCTTT
TRBJ1-1 TRBV13 TRBD1 - CASSLLKRTGINTEAFF TGTGCCAGCAGCTTATTAAAGCGGACAGGGATCAACACTGAAGCTTTCTTT
TRBJ2-7 TRBV19 TRBD1 - CASSRDRSSYEQYF TGTGCCAGTAGTAGGGACAGATCGTCCTACGAGCAGTACTTC
TRBJ1-5 TRBV19 - - CASAGGGDSNQPQHF TGTGCCAGCGCCGGAGGCGGGGATAGCAATCAGCCCCAGCATTTT
TRBJ1-1 TRBV5-6 - - CASSFGQLNTEAFF TGTGCCAGCAGCTTTGGACAGCTGAACACTGAAGCTTTCTTT